Listed below are T cell receptor beta chains from one sample, sequenced in a study of regulatory and conventional T cells in RAG deficiency. The data were produced by immunoSEQ multiplex PCR, yet TCRdb's version contains in-frame clones alone and is incomplete. The profile covers around 20,000 clones, with 95% to 97% appearing a single time and 1.3% taken by the ten largest. The same sample was also studied in work on regulatory T cells.

Sequenced sample: CD25- CD4+ T cells sorted from blood. These TCRs come from a human donor in good health. CDR3s include the opening cysteine and the closing phenylalanine or tryptophan. The D gene is left open where the match is weak. Clone size is given for some rows only: seen once, a few or many times, or a class if the clone is expanded.

V gene	D gene	J gene	clone size	CDR3 protein	CDR3 DNA
TRBV5-5	-	TRBJ1-1	-	CASSLGAGAMNTEAFF	TGTGCCAGCAGCTTGGGGGCAGGGGCGATGAACACTGAAGCTTTCTTT
TRBV4-1	-	TRBJ1-4	-	CASSRVPNEKLFF	TGCGCCAGCAGCCGAGTCCCTAATGAAAAACTGTTTTTT
TRBV28	-	TRBJ2-5	few	CASSWTTQETQYF	TGTGCCAGCAGCTGGACAACTCAAGAGACCCAGTACTTC
TRBV9	-	TRBJ2-1	once	CASSGRQGYNEQFF	TGTGCCAGCAGCGGTCGGCAGGGGTACAATGAGCAGTTCTTC
TRBV6-5	-	TRBJ1-1	once	CASRSGDFDEAFF	TGTGCCAGCAGGTCAGGGGATTTTGATGAAGCTTTCTTT
TRBV5-1	-	TRBJ1-1	-	CASSLGAQNTEAFF	TGCGCCAGCAGCTTGGGGGCCCAGAACACTGAAGCTTTCTTT
TRBV5-4	-	TRBJ1-6	-	CASSLGGSSNSPLHF	TGTGCCAGCAGCTTGGGGGGCAGTTCTAATTCACCCCTCCACTTT
TRBV5-1	-	TRBJ1-3	-	CASSFSQGRVSGNTIYF	TGCGCCAGCAGCTTCTCCCAGGGGAGGGTCTCTGGAAACACCATATATTTT
TRBV7-9	-	TRBJ2-3	-	CASSLAAGSTDTQYF	TGTGCCAGCAGCTTAGCCGCGGGGAGCACAGATACGCAGTATTTT
TRBV19	TRBD1	TRBJ1-1	-	CASSPRTGENEAFF	TGTGCCAGTAGTCCGCGGACAGGGGAAAATGAAGCTTTCTTT
TRBV5-4	-	TRBJ2-5	-	CASSLVTPQGETQYF	TGTGCCAGCAGCTTGGTTACCCCACAGGGAGAGACCCAGTACTTC
TRBV27	-	TRBJ1-2	-	CASSDTPNYGYTF	TGTGCCAGCTCCGACACCCCTAACTATGGCTACACCTTC
TRBV11-2	TRBD1	TRBJ2-2	-	CASSPIRGPRSTGELFF	TGTGCCAGCAGCCCTATCAGGGGGCCCAGATCCACCGGGGAGCTGTTTTTT
TRBV19	TRBD1	TRBJ1-1	-	CATATGASTEAFF	TGTGCCACCGCGACAGGGGCGAGCACTGAAGCTTTCTTT
TRBV5-6	-	TRBJ1-6	-	CASRPAYNSPLHF	TGTGCCAGCAGGCCAGCCTATAATTCACCCCTCCACTTT
TRBV4-3	-	TRBJ2-3	-	CASSLAITDTFTDTQYF	TGCGCCAGCAGCCTCGCAATTACGGACACCTTCACAGATACGCAGTATTTT
TRBV6-5	-	TRBJ1-2	once	CASSSDTYGYTF	TGTGCCAGCAGTTCGGACACCTATGGCTACACCTTC
TRBV7-2	-	TRBJ1-1	-	CASSLYRQSKAFF	TGTGCCAGCAGCTTATATCGACAGAGCAAGGCTTTCTTT
TRBV30	TRBD1	TRBJ1-6	-	CAWKTGSGGTLHF	TGTGCCTGGAAGACAGGGTCGGGGGGGACCCTCCACTTT
TRBV7-3	-	TRBJ1-6	-	CASQEHSGDSPLHF	TGTGCCAGCCAGGAACACTCAGGGGATTCACCCCTCCACTTT
TRBV7-2	-	TRBJ1-3	-	CASGGGLGSGNTIYF	TGTGCCAGCGGGGGGGGCTTGGGCTCTGGAAACACCATATATTTT
TRBV6-5	-	TRBJ1-2	-	CASSYSTGNYGYTF	TGTGCCAGCAGTTACTCGACAGGAAACTATGGCTACACCTTC
TRBV9	TRBD2	TRBJ2-1	-	CASSVLSGGRNEQFF	TGTGCCAGCAGCGTGCTGAGCGGGGGGCGCAATGAGCAGTTCTTC
TRBV7-8	TRBD1	TRBJ1-2	-	CASSSLYGQGAVNYGYTF	TGTGCCAGCAGCTCTCTTTATGGACAGGGGGCCGTGAACTATGGCTACACCTTC
TRBV6-1	TRBD1	TRBJ1-5	-	CASSLGTGERAQHF	TGTGCCAGCAGCCTGGGGACAGGGGAAAGGGCCCAGCATTTT
TRBV2	-	TRBJ2-7	-	CASSGWQGSHEQYF	TGTGCCAGCAGTGGGTGGCAGGGGTCCCACGAGCAGTACTTC
TRBV30	TRBD2	TRBJ2-1	-	CAWGGAGLAEFF	TGTGCCTGGGGGGGGGCGGGACTAGCAGAGTTCTTC
TRBV28	TRBD1	TRBJ1-2	-	CASSSYSPRGQGAGGYTF	TGTGCCAGCAGTTCATATTCGCCAAGGGGACAGGGGGCTGGTGGCTACACCTTC
TRBV5-5	TRBD2	TRBJ2-7	-	CASGSGGPGEQYF	TGTGCCAGCGGGAGCGGGGGGCCTGGGGAGCAGTACTTC
TRBV18	-	TRBJ1-4	-	CASSPTFDTSNEKLFF	TGTGCCAGCTCACCGACATTCGATACGTCTAATGAAAAACTGTTTTTT
TRBV5-4	TRBD1	TRBJ1-3	-	CASSDPGQGSSGNTIYF	TGTGCCAGCAGCGATCCGGGACAGGGGAGCTCTGGAAACACCATATATTTT
TRBV5-4	TRBD1	TRBJ1-2	-	CASSLSGTDPIYGYTF	TGTGCCAGCAGCTTATCCGGGACAGATCCCATCTATGGCTACACCTTC
TRBV5-1	-	TRBJ1-4	-	CASSLVAGHNEKLFF	TGCGCCAGCAGCTTGGTCGCAGGGCATAATGAAAAACTGTTTTTT